Presented here are 16 T cell receptor beta chains from one specimen sequenced in a study of follicular helper T cells after annual influenza vaccination. The data were produced by immunoSEQ multiplex PCR, yet TCRdb's version contains in-frame clones alone and is incomplete. The sample holds several thousand clones, around 78% seen once. Time point in this sample: 2014-2015 season, 7 days after vaccination. The sequencing used CXCR5+ CD38- circulating T follicular helper cells from blood, collected 7 days after influenza vaccination. Subset in this sample: circulating Tfh, non-naive CD4+CXCR5+PD-1+ (ICOS+CD38+ or ICOS-CD38-). These receptors all come from an adult who received the influenza vaccine.

This chain connects TRBV7-2 to TRBJ2-5; D may be TRBD1 or TRBD2 (5 bases each). This CDR3 comprises 14 residues. Germline assignment: CDR1 SGHTA and CDR2 FQGNSA. The ends were cut back, 2 bases at V and 1 base at J, with 8 bases in the middle. Here the CDR3 reads CASSLNGAQETQYF. The CDR3 DNA sequence: TGTGCCAGCAGCTTAAACGGGGCCCAAGAGACCCAGTACTTC.

This clone was seen only a few times. The gene calls are TRBV2 and TRBJ1-5, with D hard to call. V was pared by 2 bases and J by 5 bases, with 10 bases between. The CDR3 spans 14 residues. Looked up from germline, CDR1 is SNHLY and CDR2 is FYNNEI. The CDR3 spells CASSELKGYQPQHF. The CDR3 coding sequence is TGTGCCAGCAGTGAATTGAAGGGATATCAGCCCCAGCATTTT.

The chain is built from TRBV7-7 and TRBJ2-5; 9 nucleotides match TRBD2. V gave up 6 bases and J gave up 7 bases; unmatched junction bases: 12. Germline CDR1 and CDR2: SSHAT and FNYEAQ (reference sequence). This CDR3 region has 15 residues. CDR3 in DNA: TGTGCCAGCAGTGTTAGCGGGGGCCCCTGGGTGACCCAGTACTTC. It encodes CASSVSGGPWVTQYF.

The chain links TRBV2 to TRBJ1-6; 8 nucleotides align to TRBD1. The V gene's germline CDR1 is SNHLY and CDR2 FYNNEI. V gave up 2 bases and J gave up 5 bases; unmatched junction bases: 2. CDR3 length equals 15 residues. The CDR3 bases are TGTGCCAGCAGTGAAAGGGGACAGGATAATTCACCCCTCCACTTT. Encoded protein: CASSERGQDNSPLHF.

This clone occurred once. The chain employs TRBV4-3 and TRBJ2-6; D is possibly TRBD2 (6 bases). Germline CDR1 LGHNA, CDR2 YSLEER. This CDR3 is built from 16 residues. V dropped 1 base and J dropped 4 bases, with 11 bases sitting between them. The CDR3 protein is CASSQGGVAGANVLTF. The CDR3 DNA reads TGCGCCAGCAGCCAAGGGGGGGTAGCAGGGGCCAACGTCCTGACTTTC.

This chain links TRBV6-1 with TRBJ2-1; 8 bases are shared with TRBD2. Germline loops: CDR1 MNHNS, CDR2 SASEGT. The CDR3 contains 16 residues. V lost 0 bases and J lost 10; bases outside the gene matches: 11. CDR3 DNA: TGTGCCAGCAGTGAAGCAAGCGGGGGCGCTACCGAGGAGCAGTTCTTC. It specifies CASSEASGGATEEQFF.

The V gene is TRBV5-1, the J gene TRBJ2-3; D is possibly TRBD2 (6 bases). Germline V gene data show CDR1 as SGHRS and CDR2 as YFSETQ. The CDR3 sequence is 15 residues long. Trimming took 0 bases from V and 5 from J, leaving 13 bases between them. The CDR3 protein is CASSLAGLGGDTQYF. CDR3 coding DNA: TGCGCCAGCAGCTTGGCGGGACTGGGCGGAGATACGCAGTATTTT.

The rearrangement joins TRBV29-1 to TRBJ1-1, with 7 nucleotides matching TRBD1. Trimming at V came to 4 bases and at J to 7 bases, leaving 9 bases not matched to a gene. This CDR3 has 13 amino acids. Germline CDR1 SQVTM, CDR2 ANQGSEA. For the CDR3, the DNA is TGCAGCGTTGGACACAGGGGAGCCCTTGAAGCTTTCTTT. This gives the protein CSVGHRGALEAFF.

The chain links TRBV18 to TRBJ2-3; D unclear. There are 15 residues in the CDR3. The germline V gene has CDR1 KGHSH and CDR2 LQKENI. Trimming shortened V by 6 bases and J by 1 base, and 14 bases separated the two germline ends. The CDR3 region is CASSLDSIGTDTQYF. In DNA form, the CDR3 reads TGTGCCAGCTCCCTAGACTCGATTGGCACAGATACGCAGTATTTT.

Only a few counts were recorded for this clone. The J gene is TRBJ2-7, the V gene TRBV5-6, with 11 nucleotides matching TRBD2. The germline gives CDR1 SGHDT, CDR2 YYEEEE. The V gene end was trimmed by 6 bases and the J gene end by 6 bases; junction bases not matched to a gene: 11. This CDR3 has 15 residues. CDR3 loop: CASTPGLAGGLEQYF. CDR3 DNA sequence: TGTGCCAGCACCCCAGGGCTAGCGGGGGGCCTCGAGCAGTACTTC.

V and J are TRBV7-8 and TRBJ1-4; 7 positions match TRBD1. There are 15 residues in the CDR3. J gave up 3 bases and V 5 bases, and 6 bases lay outside the gene matches. Germline CDR1 SGHVS, CDR2 FQNEAQ. CDR3 sequence: CASSANRGSNEKLFF. CDR3 coding DNA: TGTGCCAGCAGCGCCAACAGGGGTTCTAATGAAAAACTGTTTTTT.

The rearrangement uses TRBV6-5 and TRBJ2-1; 9 positions agree with TRBD1. Looked up from germline, CDR1 is MNHEY and CDR2 is SVGAGI. After removal of 5 bases from V and 6 bases from J, the junction contained 2 bases not matched to a gene. The CDR3 runs 13 residues. DNA for the CDR3: TGTGCCAGCAGTGTGACAGGGGGCAATGAGCAGTTCTTC. Its translation is CASSVTGGNEQFF.

This chain links TRBV7-7 with TRBJ1-5; D uncertain. CDR3 size: 13 residues. Trimming took 1 base from V and 5 from J, leaving 6 bases between them. Germline CDR1 and CDR2: SSHAT and FNYEAQ (reference sequence). The CDR3 spells CASSLDLHQPQHF. The CDR3 DNA reads as TGTGCCAGCAGCTTAGACTTACATCAGCCCCAGCATTTT.

The chain has TRBV6-1 and TRBJ1-1; D not certain. V was clipped by 1 base and J by 2 bases, with 14 bases between them. Germline V gives CDR1 MNHNS, CDR2 SASEGT. The CDR3 length is 16 residues. The CDR3 region has the DNA TGTGCCAGCAGTGAAGGCCTGCTTCGGTCTAACACTGAAGCTTTCTTT. Translation gives CASSEGLLRSNTEAFF.

The chain recombines TRBV14 with TRBJ2-1; D is possibly TRBD1 (6 bases). V was pared by 5 bases and J by 6 bases, with 20 bases between. CDR3 length: 16 amino acids. Germline V gene data show CDR1 as SGHDN and CDR2 as FVKESK. The CDR3 nucleotides are TGTGCCAGCAGCAACGACAGGAGATCGAGGGGCAATGAGCAGTTCTTC. It encodes CASSNDRRSRGNEQFF.

This rearrangement joins TRBV19 to TRBJ1-2, with 8 bases that match TRBD1. V trimming: 3 bases; J trimming: 3 bases; junction bases outside the gene matches: 9. There are 16 residues in the CDR3. The germline gives CDR1 LNHDA, CDR2 SQIVND (reference sequence). The DNA for the CDR3 is TGTGCCAGTAGTATCGCTTCAGGGGGCGCTTACTATGGCTACACCTTC. Its translation is CASSIASGGAYYGYTF.